Reported below is one T cell receptor beta chain. TCRdb's copy holds only in-frame clones and misses some; the assay was immunoSEQ multiplex PCR. The profile covers 20,000 to 25,000 clones, with 80% to 90% appearing a single time and 21% taken by the ten largest. The data stem from a study of OX40 agonist ivuxolimab in advanced cancers. On the study more broadly: It was permissible to have had prior anti-PD-1, anti-PD-L1 or anti-CTLA-4 therapy, and approximately 41% had some.

Trimming took off 4 bases at V and 4 bases at J, with 15 bases between the two ends. Germline CDR1 is SGHDT and CDR2 is YYEEEE. The length of the CDR3 is 14 residues. This rearrangement joins TRBV5-6 to TRBJ2-7, with a tentative D call TRBD2 (6 bases). Sequenced material: CD4+ or CD8+ T cells sorted from blood, taken in a trial of the OX40 agonist ivuxolimab. This sequence was found in an adult with an advanced solid tumor such as melanoma, head and neck, liver or kidney cancer. As DNA, the CDR3 is TGTGCCAGCAGCGGGGGACTCCCTTTTTACGAGCAGTACTTC. Encoded protein: CASSGGLPFYEQYF.